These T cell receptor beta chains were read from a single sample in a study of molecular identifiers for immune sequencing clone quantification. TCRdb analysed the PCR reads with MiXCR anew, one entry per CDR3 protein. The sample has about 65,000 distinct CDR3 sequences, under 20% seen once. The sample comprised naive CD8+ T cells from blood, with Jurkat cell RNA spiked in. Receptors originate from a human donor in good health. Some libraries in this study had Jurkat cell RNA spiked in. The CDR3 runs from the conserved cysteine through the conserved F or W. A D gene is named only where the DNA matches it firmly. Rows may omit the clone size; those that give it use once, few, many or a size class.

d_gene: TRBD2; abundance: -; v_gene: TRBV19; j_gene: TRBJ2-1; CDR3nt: TGTGCCTCCAGTTCCGGGACTAGCGTACTTAGGGAGCAGTTCTTC; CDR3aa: CASSSGTSVLREQFF
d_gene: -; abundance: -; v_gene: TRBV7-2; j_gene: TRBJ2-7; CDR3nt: TGTGCCAGCAGCCCCGGGGGCAACGAGCAGTACTTC; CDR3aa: CASSPGGNEQYF
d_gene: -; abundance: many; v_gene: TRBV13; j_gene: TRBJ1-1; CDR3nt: TGTGCCAGCAGCTTAGGGCCAACAGGTTTGTCGACTGAAGCTTTCTTT; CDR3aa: CASSLGPTGLSTEAFF
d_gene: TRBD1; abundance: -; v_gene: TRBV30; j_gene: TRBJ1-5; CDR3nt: TGTGCCTGGAGTGAACTACAGGGGATAAAACACAATCAGCCCCAGCATTTT; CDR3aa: CAWSELQGIKHNQPQHF
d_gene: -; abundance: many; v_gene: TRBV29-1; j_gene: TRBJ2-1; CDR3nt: TGCAGCGTTGAAGACGAACAGAGCTCCTACAATGAGCAGTTCTTC; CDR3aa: CSVEDEQSSYNEQFF
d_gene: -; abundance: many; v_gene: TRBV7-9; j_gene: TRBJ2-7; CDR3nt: TGTGCCAGCAGCTTAGACGTCTTTCGCGGGACAAAATACGACGAGCAGTACTTC; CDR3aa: CASSLDVFRGTKYDEQYF
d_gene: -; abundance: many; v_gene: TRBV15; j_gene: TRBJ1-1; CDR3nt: TGTGCCACCAGCCCTAATAGGGTGGGTACTGAAGCTTTCTTT; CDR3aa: CATSPNRVGTEAFF
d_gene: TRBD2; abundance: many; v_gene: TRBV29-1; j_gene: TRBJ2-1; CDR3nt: TGCAGCGTTGTGGACGGGGGGTCCTACAATGAGCAGTTCTTC; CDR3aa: CSVVDGGSYNEQFF
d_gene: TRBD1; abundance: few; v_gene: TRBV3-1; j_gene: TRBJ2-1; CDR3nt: TGTGCCAGCAGCCAACCCTTTTGGGACAGGGTTACCTACAATGAGCAGTTCTTC; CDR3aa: CASSQPFWDRVTYNEQFF
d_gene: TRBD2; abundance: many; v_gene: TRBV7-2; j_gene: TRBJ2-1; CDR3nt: TGTGCCAGCAGCTCCGTTGTAGCGGGAGGGTTGCCTTTCAATGAGCAGTTCTTC; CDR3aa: CASSSVVAGGLPFNEQFF
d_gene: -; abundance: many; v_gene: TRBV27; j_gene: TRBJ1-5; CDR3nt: TGTGCCAGCAGTCCATATAGCAATCAGCCCCAGCATTTT; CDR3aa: CASSPYSNQPQHF
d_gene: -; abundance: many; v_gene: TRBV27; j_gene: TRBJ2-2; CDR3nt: TGTGCCAGCAGTCCCCAGGAGGGGACCGGGGAGCTGTTTTTT; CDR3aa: CASSPQEGTGELFF
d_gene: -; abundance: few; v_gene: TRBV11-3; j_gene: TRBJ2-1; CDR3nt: TGTGCCAGCAGCTCCCCTCCAGGGACGGAGCAGTTCTTC; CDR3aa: CASSSPPGTEQFF
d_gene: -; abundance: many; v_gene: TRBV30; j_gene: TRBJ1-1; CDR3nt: TGTGCCTGGAGTGTATTGTGGGGCACTGAAGCTTTCTTT; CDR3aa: CAWSVLWGTEAFF
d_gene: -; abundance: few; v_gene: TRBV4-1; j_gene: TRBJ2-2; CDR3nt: TGCACCAGCAGCCAAGTACCCACCCTTGCCGACACCGGGGAGCTGTTTTTT; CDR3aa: CTSSQVPTLADTGELFF
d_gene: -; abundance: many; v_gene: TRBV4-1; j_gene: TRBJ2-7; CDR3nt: TGCGCCAGCAGCCAAAAAGGGTCCTTCTCCTCCTACGAGCAGTACTTC; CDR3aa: CASSQKGSFSSYEQYF
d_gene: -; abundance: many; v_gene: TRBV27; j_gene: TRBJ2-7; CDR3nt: TGTGCCAGCCCCAAGACCCACGAGCAGTACTTC; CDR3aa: CASPKTHEQYF
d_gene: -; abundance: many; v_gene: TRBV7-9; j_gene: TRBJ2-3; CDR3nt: TGTGCCAGCAGCTTAGTTGGTACAGGGCCCACAGATACGCAGTATTTT; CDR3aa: CASSLVGTGPTDTQYF
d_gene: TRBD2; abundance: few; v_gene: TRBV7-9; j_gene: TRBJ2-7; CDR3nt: TGTGCCAGCAGCTGGGGACTAGCAGCCTACGAGCAGTACTTC; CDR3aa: CASSWGLAAYEQYF
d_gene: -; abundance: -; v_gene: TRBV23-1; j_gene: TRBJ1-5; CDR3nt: TGCGCCAGCAGTCAATCGTGCCTGAACCAGGGGAATCAGCCCCAGCATTTT; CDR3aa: CASSQSCLNQGNQPQHF
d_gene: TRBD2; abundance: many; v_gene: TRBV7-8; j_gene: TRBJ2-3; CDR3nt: TGTGCCAGCAGTTACAACCGGGGACTAGCGGAAGATACGCAGTATTTT; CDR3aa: CASSYNRGLAEDTQYF
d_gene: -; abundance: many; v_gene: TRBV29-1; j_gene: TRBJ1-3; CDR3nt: TGCAGCGTGCTACCCGCCGGCTCTGGAAACACCATATATTTT; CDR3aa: CSVLPAGSGNTIYF
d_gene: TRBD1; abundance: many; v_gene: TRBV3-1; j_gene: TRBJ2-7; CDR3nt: TGTGCCAGCAGCCCAAGAGGGACAGACGAGCAGTACTTC; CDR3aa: CASSPRGTDEQYF
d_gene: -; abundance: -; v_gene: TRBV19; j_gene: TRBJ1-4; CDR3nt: TGTGCCAGTAGTCCTCGGCCACTGGGTGAAAAACTGTTTTTT; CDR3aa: CASSPRPLGEKLFF
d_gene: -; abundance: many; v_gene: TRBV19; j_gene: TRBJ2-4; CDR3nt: TGTGCCAGTAGTACCGTTGGATTAGCCAAAAACATTCAGTACTTC; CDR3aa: CASSTVGLAKNIQYF
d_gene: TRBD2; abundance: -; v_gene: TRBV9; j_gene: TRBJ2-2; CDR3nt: TGTGCCAGCAGCGTCTTTAGCGGGATCGGCACCGGGGAGCTGTTTTTT; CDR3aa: CASSVFSGIGTGELFF